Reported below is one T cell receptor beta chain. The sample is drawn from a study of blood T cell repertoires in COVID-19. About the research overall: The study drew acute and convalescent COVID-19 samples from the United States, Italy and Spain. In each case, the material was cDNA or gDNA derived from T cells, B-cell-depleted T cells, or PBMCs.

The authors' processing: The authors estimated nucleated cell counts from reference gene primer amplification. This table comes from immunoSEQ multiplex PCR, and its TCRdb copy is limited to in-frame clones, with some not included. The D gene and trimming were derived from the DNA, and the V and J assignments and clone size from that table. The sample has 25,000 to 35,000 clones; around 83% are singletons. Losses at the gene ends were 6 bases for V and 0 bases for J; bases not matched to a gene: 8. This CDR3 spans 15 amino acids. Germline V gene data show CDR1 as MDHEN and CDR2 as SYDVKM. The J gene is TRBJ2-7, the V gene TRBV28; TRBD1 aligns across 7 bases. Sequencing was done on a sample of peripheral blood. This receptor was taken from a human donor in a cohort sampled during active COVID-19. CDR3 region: CASRPGQALSYEQYF. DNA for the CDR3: TGTGCCAGCAGACCCGGACAGGCGCTCTCCTACGAGCAGTACTTC.